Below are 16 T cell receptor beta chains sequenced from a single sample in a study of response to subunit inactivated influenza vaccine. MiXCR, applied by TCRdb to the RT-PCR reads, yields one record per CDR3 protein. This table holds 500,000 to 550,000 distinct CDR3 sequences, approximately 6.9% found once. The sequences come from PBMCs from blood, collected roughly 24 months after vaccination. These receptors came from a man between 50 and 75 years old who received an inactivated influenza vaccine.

The DNA of the CDR3 is TGTGCCAGCGCCAAACAGGCCTACAATGAGCAGTTCTTC. Translating it yields CASAKQAYNEQFF. This chain links TRBV6-1 with TRBJ2-1, with a tentative D call TRBD1 (5 bases). The CDR3 runs to 13 residues. Germline V gene lookup returns CDR1 MNHNS and CDR2 SASEGT. Trimming stripped 8 bases from V and 2 bases from J, with 10 bases between.

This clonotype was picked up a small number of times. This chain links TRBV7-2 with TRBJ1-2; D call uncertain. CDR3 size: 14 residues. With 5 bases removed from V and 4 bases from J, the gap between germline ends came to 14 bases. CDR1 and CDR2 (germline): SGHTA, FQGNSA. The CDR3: CASSPEAGIYGYTF. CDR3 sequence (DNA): TGTGCCAGCAGCCCCGAGGCGGGCATCTATGGCTACACCTTC.

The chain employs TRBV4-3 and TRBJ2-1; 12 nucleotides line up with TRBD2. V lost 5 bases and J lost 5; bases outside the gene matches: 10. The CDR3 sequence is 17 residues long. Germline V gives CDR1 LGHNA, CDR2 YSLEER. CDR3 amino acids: CASSESLAGGPHNEQFF. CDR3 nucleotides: TGCGCCAGCAGCGAGAGCCTAGCGGGAGGGCCACACAATGAGCAGTTCTTC.

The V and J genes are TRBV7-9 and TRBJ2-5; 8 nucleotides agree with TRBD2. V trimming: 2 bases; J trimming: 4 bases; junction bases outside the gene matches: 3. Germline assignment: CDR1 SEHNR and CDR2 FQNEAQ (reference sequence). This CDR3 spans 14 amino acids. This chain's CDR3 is CASSLPAGAETQYF. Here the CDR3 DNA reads TGTGCCAGCAGCTTACCAGCGGGGGCAGAGACCCAGTACTTC.

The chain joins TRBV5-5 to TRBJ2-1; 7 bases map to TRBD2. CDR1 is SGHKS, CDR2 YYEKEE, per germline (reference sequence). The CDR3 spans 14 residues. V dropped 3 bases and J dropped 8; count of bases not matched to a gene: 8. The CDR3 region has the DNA TGTGCCAGCAGCTCCCAGGGACTATCCCATGAGCAGTTCTTC. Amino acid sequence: CASSSQGLSHEQFF. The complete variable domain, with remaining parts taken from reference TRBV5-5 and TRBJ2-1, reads DAGVTQSPTHLIKTRGQQVTLRCSPISGHKSVSWYQQVLGQGPQFIFQYYEKEERGRGNFPDRFSARQFPNYSSELNVNALLLGDSALYLCASSSQGLSHEQFFGPGTRLTVL.

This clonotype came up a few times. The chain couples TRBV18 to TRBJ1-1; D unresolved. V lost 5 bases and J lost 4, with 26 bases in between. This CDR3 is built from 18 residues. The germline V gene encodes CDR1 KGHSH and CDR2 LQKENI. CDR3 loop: CASSSQDPGGVPTTEAFF. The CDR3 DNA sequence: TGTGCCAGCTCATCCCAAGACCCGGGTGGGGTTCCGACCACTGAAGCTTTCTTT.

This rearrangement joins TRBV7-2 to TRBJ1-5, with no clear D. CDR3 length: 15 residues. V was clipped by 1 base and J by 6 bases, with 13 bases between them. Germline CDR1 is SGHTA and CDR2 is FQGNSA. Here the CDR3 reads CASSLVEGISQPQHF. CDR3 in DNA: TGTGCCAGCAGCTTAGTGGAGGGTATTAGTCAGCCCCAGCATTTT.

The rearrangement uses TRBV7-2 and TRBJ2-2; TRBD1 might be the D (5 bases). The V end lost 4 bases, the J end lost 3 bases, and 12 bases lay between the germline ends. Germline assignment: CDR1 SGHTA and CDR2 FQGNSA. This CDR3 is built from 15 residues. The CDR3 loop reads CASSSQSRDTGELFF. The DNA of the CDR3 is TGTGCCAGCAGCTCTCAAAGCAGGGACACCGGGGAGCTGTTTTTT.

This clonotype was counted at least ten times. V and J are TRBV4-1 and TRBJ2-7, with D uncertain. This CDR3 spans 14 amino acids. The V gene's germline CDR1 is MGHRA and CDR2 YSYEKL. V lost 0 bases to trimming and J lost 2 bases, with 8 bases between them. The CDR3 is CASSQDYQAYEQYF. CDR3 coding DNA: TGCGCCAGCAGCCAAGATTACCAGGCCTACGAGCAGTACTTC.

The CDR3 here is CASSLGGRISTQYF. The CDR3 region has the DNA TGTGCCAGCAGTTTGGGCGGGAGGATAAGTACGCAGTATTTT. This chain joins TRBV12-3 or TRBV12-4 and TRBJ2-3, with 8 bases matching TRBD2. J lost 8 bases, V lost 3 bases, and 7 bases had no gene match. CDR3 length equals 14 residues.

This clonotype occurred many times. In DNA form, the CDR3 reads TGTGCTTCGTTCTCCCCCGGCTATGGCTACACCTTC. It specifies CASFSPGYGYTF. This chain uses TRBV28 with TRBJ1-2, with no clear D. Germline loops: CDR1 MDHEN, CDR2 SYDVKM. The length of the CDR3 is 12 residues.

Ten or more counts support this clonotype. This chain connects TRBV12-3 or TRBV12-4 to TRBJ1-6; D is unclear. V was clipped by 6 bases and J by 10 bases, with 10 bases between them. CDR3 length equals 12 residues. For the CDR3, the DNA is TGTGCCAGCAGCCTACATGGCTCACCCCTCCACTTT. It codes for CASSLHGSPLHF.

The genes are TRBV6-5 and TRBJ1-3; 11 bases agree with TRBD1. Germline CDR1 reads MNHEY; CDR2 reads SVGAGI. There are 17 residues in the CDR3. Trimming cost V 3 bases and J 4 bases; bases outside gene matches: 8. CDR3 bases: TGTGCCAGCAGTTATTGGGACAGGGGGGGTACCGGAAACACCATATATTTT. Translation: CASSYWDRGGTGNTIYF.

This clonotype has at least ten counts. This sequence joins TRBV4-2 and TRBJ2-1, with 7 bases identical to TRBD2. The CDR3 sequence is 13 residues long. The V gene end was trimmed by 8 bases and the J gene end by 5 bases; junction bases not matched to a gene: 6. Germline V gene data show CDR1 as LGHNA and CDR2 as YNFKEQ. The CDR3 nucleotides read TGTGCCAGCCGTGAGGGGAGGGACAATGAGCAGTTCTTC. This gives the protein CASREGRDNEQFF.

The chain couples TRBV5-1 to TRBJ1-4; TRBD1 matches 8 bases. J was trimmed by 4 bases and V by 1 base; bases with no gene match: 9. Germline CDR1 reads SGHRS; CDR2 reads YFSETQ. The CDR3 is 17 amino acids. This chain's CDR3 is CASSLYRGTTLNEKLFF. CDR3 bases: TGCGCCAGCAGCTTGTACAGGGGGACCACCCTTAATGAAAAACTGTTTTTT.

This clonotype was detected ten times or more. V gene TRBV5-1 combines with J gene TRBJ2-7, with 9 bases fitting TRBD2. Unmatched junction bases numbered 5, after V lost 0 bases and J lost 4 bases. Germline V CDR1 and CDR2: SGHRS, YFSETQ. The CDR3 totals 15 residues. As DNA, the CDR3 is TGCGCCAGCAGCTTGGCGGGACTAGCAGGGTACGAGCAGTACTTC. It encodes CASSLAGLAGYEQYF.